The 9 T cell receptor beta chains below all came from one sample that was sequenced in a study of T cell responses to AZD1222 COVID-19 vaccine. Clones were read by immunoSEQ multiplex PCR, and TCRdb kept only the in-frame ones, dropping some. The sample lists some 130,000 clones, 88% occurring once. The specimen was peripheral blood, collected on day 0 of MenACWY control vaccination. The receptors were gathered from an adult in good health.

The chain is built from TRBV30 and TRBJ1-1; D remains unclear. V lost 4 bases to trimming and J lost 1 base, with 10 bases between them. CDR1 is GTSNPN, CDR2 SVGIG, per germline (reference sequence). The CDR3 runs to 13 residues. CDR3: CAWIGRRNTEAFF. For the CDR3, the DNA is TGTGCCTGGATAGGACGGAGGAACACTGAAGCTTTCTTT.

This chain uses TRBV9 with TRBJ2-1, with D perhaps given as TRBD1 or TRBD2 (7 bases each). CDR1 and CDR2 from the germline V gene are SGDLS and YYNGEE. The CDR3 is 13 residues long. The V and J ends lost 7 bases and 10 bases respectively, with 18 bases between them. The chain's CDR3 is CASGTAGPGEQFF. DNA of the CDR3: TGTGCCAGCGGGACAGCGGGACCGGGGGAGCAGTTCTTC.

The V and J genes are TRBV4-1 and TRBJ1-1; D remains unclear. Germline V gene data show CDR1 as MGHRA and CDR2 as YSYEKL. This CDR3 has 13 residues. Trimming stripped 4 bases from V and 4 bases from J, with 10 bases between. For the CDR3, the DNA is TGCGCCAGCAGCCGTACCCTCGGCACTGAAGCTTTCTTT. This sequence encodes CASSRTLGTEAFF.

This rearrangement joins TRBV7-2 to TRBJ2-7; 8 nucleotides agree with TRBD2. Germline V gene sequence: CDR1 SGHTA, CDR2 FQGNSA. V was pared by 2 bases and J by 0 bases, with 3 bases of the junction left unmatched. The CDR3 sequence is 15 residues long. The CDR3 protein is CASSLTGRASYEQYF. Here the CDR3 DNA reads TGTGCCAGCAGCTTAACCGGGAGGGCCTCCTACGAGCAGTACTTC.

V usage is TRBV18 and J usage is TRBJ1-4, with D possibly TRBD1 on 5 matching bases. Trimming cost V 3 bases and J 4 bases, with 12 bases left between them. The CDR3 covers 15 residues. The germline gives CDR1 KGHSH, CDR2 LQKENI. The CDR3 sequence is CASSPLRDVNEKLFF. The CDR3 region has the DNA TGTGCCAGCTCACCTCTGAGGGACGTTAATGAAAAACTGTTTTTT. Using reference TRBV18 and TRBJ1-4 for the parts outside the CDR3, the full variable domain is NAGVMQNPRHLVRRRGQEARLRCSPMKGHSHVYWYRQLPEEGLKFMVYLQKENIIDESGMPKERFSAEFPKEGPSILRIQQVVRGDSAAYFCASSPLRDVNEKLFFGSGTQLSVL.

This chain uses TRBV20-1 with TRBJ1-1; D not resolved. CDR3 length: 12 amino acids. The V gene's germline CDR1 is DFQATT and CDR2 SNEGSKA (reference sequence). The ends were cut back, 3 bases at V and 5 bases at J, with 10 bases in the middle. Written as DNA, the CDR3 is TGCAGTGCTAGTGAGTTCAGAACTGAAGCTTTCTTT. As protein: CSASEFRTEAFF.

The chain combines TRBV10-3 with TRBJ1-2, with D perhaps matching TRBD1 (6 bases). The CDR3 loop spans 12 amino acids. Trimming removed 6 bases from V and 8 bases from J, with 13 bases in between. Germline-derived CDR1 and CDR2 are ENHRY and SYGVKD. CDR3 in amino acids: CAISAATGGYTF. The CDR3 coding sequence is TGTGCCATCAGCGCCGCGACAGGAGGCTACACCTTC.

The chain is built from TRBV11-2 and TRBJ2-7; 9 nucleotides align to TRBD1. Losses at the gene ends were 6 bases for V and 0 bases for J; bases not matched to a gene: 6. This CDR3 contains 15 residues. The germline gives CDR1 SGHAT, CDR2 FQNNGV. DNA of the CDR3: TGTGCCAGCAGAAACCGGACAGGGGCCTCCTACGAGCAGTACTTC. Its translation is CASRNRTGASYEQYF.

The CDR3 sequence: CATSDLPGLAGGFNEQFF. CDR3 DNA sequence: TGTGCCACCAGTGACCTGCCGGGACTAGCGGGAGGGTTCAATGAGCAGTTCTTC. The chain is built from TRBV24-1 and TRBJ2-1; 16 nucleotides align to TRBD2. Unmatched junction bases numbered 8, after V lost 4 bases and J lost 6 bases. The germline gives CDR1 KGHDR, CDR2 SFDVKD. This CDR3 has 18 amino acids.